The text below deals with one TCR beta chain. Original data processing: By means of reference gene primer amplification, nucleated cell counts were estimated. The data were produced by immunoSEQ multiplex PCR, yet TCRdb's version contains in-frame clones alone and is incomplete. Clone size and V and J calls were adopted from that table, with D and trimming inferred from the DNA. The data contain 85,000 to 130,000 clones, just under 85% of them seen just once; the ten biggest clones take up approximately 3.4%. Trimming pared 6 bases from V and 2 bases from J, leaving 13 bases between. The CDR3 sequence is 14 residues long. Germline CDR1 and CDR2: SNHLY and FYNNEI. The data were taken from a study of blood T cell repertoires in COVID-19.

The chain uses TRBV2 and TRBJ1-2; perhaps TRBD1 as D (5 bases). The material sequenced was peripheral blood. This receptor was taken from a woman at least 80 years old with active or convalescent COVID-19. CDR3: CASRALDSNYGYTF. The CDR3 DNA reads TGTGCCAGCAGGGCCCTTGACAGCAACTATGGCTACACCTTC. Based on the CDR3 plus reference TRBV2 and TRBJ1-2, the full variable domain is EPEVTQTPSHQVTQMGQEVILRCVPISNHLYFYWYRQILGQKVEFLVSFYNNEISEKSEIFDDQFSVERPDGSNFTLKIRSTKLEDSAMYFCASRALDSNYGYTFGSGTRLTVV.